One sample yielded the 30 T cell receptor beta chains listed below, sequenced in a study of Ad26.COV2.S vaccination and SARS-CoV-2 variants. TCRdb keeps only in-frame clones here, not all; method: immunoSEQ multiplex PCR. Among some 410,000 clones listed, about 90% were seen once. Documented treatment: roughly 20 received Ad26.COV2.S at low or high dose, single or two shots; 5 received placebo; per-sample allocation not given. Day 63 following the first vaccine or placebo injection was when the samples were taken. This specimen consisted of peripheral blood, obtained in a trial of Ad26.COV2.S vaccine versus placebo. These receptors all come from a person between 18 and 65 years old who received the Ad26.COV2.S COVID-19 vaccine or a placebo.

The CDR3 DNA sequence: TGCAGTGCTACCCCGGAGAAGACCCAGTACTTC. It translates to CSATPEKTQYF. The rearrangement uses TRBV20-1 and TRBJ2-5; no clear D. Trimming cost V 4 bases and J 6 bases, with 9 bases left between them. This CDR3 is built from 11 residues. CDR1 DFQATT and CDR2 SNEGSKA come from the germline V gene (reference sequence).

This clone was seen a handful of times. V gene TRBV27 combines with J gene TRBJ2-7; D remains unclear. Trimming shortened V by 2 bases and J by 3 bases, and 14 bases separated the two germline ends. CDR1 MNHEY and CDR2 SMNVEV come from the germline V gene (reference sequence). The CDR3 runs 15 residues. CDR3 nucleotides: TGTGCCAGCAGTTTAAGTCCCTTTGATCTCTACGAGCAGTACTTC. Its translation: CASSLSPFDLYEQYF.

The chain couples TRBV6-5 to TRBJ2-7, with a tentative D call TRBD2 (6 bases). The CDR3 has 13 residues. Germline V gene lookup returns CDR1 MNHEY and CDR2 SVGAGI. Trimming removed 5 bases at V and 5 bases at J, with 13 bases between. This chain's CDR3 is CASSPGRTNEQYF. The CDR3 coding sequence is TGTGCCAGCAGTCCGGGCAGGACTAACGAGCAGTACTTC.

J is TRBJ2-7 and V is TRBV19; 9 bases are a match to TRBD2. Trimming cost V 6 bases and J 3 bases; bases outside gene matches: 9. This CDR3 has 15 amino acids. Germline values: CDR1 LNHDA, CDR2 SQIVND (reference sequence). The CDR3 DNA is TGTGCCAGTAGCATGGGGACTAGCTCTCTCTACGAGCAGTACTTC. As protein: CASSMGTSSLYEQYF.

This rearrangement joins TRBV6-2 or TRBV6-3 to TRBJ2-1; TRBD2 agrees at 8 bases. Trimming cost V 3 bases and J 0 bases; bases outside gene matches: 19. The length of the CDR3 is 21 residues. CDR1 and CDR2 (germline): MNHEY, SVGEGT. CDR3 protein: CASSYPIPGLVSEPSYNEQFF. The CDR3, as DNA: TGTGCCAGCAGTTATCCGATACCGGGACTAGTCTCCGAGCCCTCCTACAATGAGCAGTTCTTC.

The chain joins TRBV11-2 to TRBJ2-7, with a tentative D call TRBD2 (5 bases). The CDR3 is 14 amino acids. Germline V CDR1 and CDR2: SGHAT, FQNNGV. Deletions cut 5 bases from V and 2 bases from J, with 13 bases between. The CDR3 DNA is TGTGCCAGCAGCCGAGTGCGGGCTGCCTACGAGCAGTACTTC. The encoded protein is CASSRVRAAYEQYF.

CDR3 nucleotides: TGTGCCAGCAGCCCGTCCCAGGGGGCGCAAGAAAAACTGTTTTTT. Residues: CASSPSQGAQEKLFF. The chain carries TRBV9 and TRBJ1-4, with 8 bases identical to TRBD1. Germline CDR1 reads SGDLS; CDR2 reads YYNGEE. The CDR3 loop spans 15 amino acids. V was pared by 4 bases and J by 8 bases, with 10 bases of the junction left unmatched.

This chain joins TRBV29-1 and TRBJ2-3, with unresolved D. The V end was cut by 0 bases, the J end by 2 bases, with 3 bases between. The CDR3 sequence is 12 residues long. CDR1 is SQVTM, CDR2 ANQGSEA, per germline. The CDR3 nucleotides are TGCAGCGTTGAAGATAACACAGATACGCAGTATTTT. Residues: CSVEDNTDTQYF.

This sequence joins TRBV27 and TRBJ2-5; D tentatively reads TRBD1 or TRBD2 (6 bases each). The CDR3 contains 16 residues. With 2 bases removed from V and 3 bases from J, the gap between germline ends came to 16 bases. Germline CDR1 MNHEY, CDR2 SMNVEV (reference sequence). CDR3 residues: CASSLLSGAGEETQYF. The CDR3 bases are TGTGCCAGCAGTTTACTTTCGGGGGCCGGAGAAGAGACCCAGTACTTC.

The chain is built from TRBV27 and TRBJ2-2, with no clear D. Trimming cost V 5 bases and J 4 bases, with 5 bases left between them. CDR3 size: 12 residues. Looked up from germline, CDR1 is MNHEY and CDR2 is SMNVEV (reference sequence). The CDR3 reads CASSIPTGELFF. The CDR3 DNA reads TGTGCCAGCAGTATACCCACCGGGGAGCTGTTTTTT.

J is TRBJ2-7 and V is TRBV28; D perhaps matches TRBD2 (6 bases). The V gene's germline CDR1 is MDHEN and CDR2 SYDVKM. The CDR3 spans 14 residues. V lost 5 bases and J lost 5, with 16 bases in between. CDR3 coding DNA: TGTGCCAGCAGTGCGGGACTCCCAATTAACGAGCAGTACTTC. Residues: CASSAGLPINEQYF.

The chain employs TRBV4-3 and TRBJ1-4; tentatively, D is TRBD1 (5 bases). The CDR3 totals 16 residues. The V end was cut by 2 bases, the J end by 4 bases, with 14 bases between. The germline V gene has CDR1 LGHNA and CDR2 YSLEER. CDR3 residues: CASSQSPIGGNEKLFF. CDR3 DNA sequence: TGCGCCAGCAGCCAATCCCCAATTGGGGGTAATGAAAAACTGTTTTTT.

A few counts support this clone. This sample includes further DNA sequences coding for the same CDR3. The chain is built from TRBV30 and TRBJ2-5; D is ambiguous. The CDR3 totals 13 residues. V dropped 0 bases and J dropped 2 bases, with 7 bases sitting between them. Germline CDR1 GTSNPN, CDR2 SVGIG (reference sequence). The CDR3 DNA reads TGTGCCTGGAGTGTAACTCTTCAAGAGACCCAGTACTTC. It translates to CAWSVTLQETQYF.

The chain couples TRBV6-1 to TRBJ2-3; 10 positions agree with TRBD1. CDR3 length equals 16 residues. V dropped 3 bases and J dropped 5; count of bases not matched to a gene: 8. Germline CDR1 reads MNHNS; CDR2 reads SASEGT. CDR3 sequence: CASSELPGQGRDTQYF. CDR3 bases: TGTGCCAGCAGTGAGTTACCGGGACAGGGGAGAGATACGCAGTATTTT.

The chain uses TRBV11-2 and TRBJ2-1, with D hard to call. The V gene's germline CDR1 is SGHAT and CDR2 FQNNGV. Trimming stripped 4 bases from V and 5 bases from J, with 9 bases between. The CDR3 has 13 residues. Here the CDR3 DNA reads TGTGCCAGCAGCTCCTGGCTGGACAATGAGCAGTTCTTC. Translated, it gives CASSSWLDNEQFF.

The V gene is TRBV12-3 or TRBV12-4, the J gene TRBJ2-7, with D uncertain. There are 13 residues in the CDR3. The V end was cut by 7 bases, the J end by 6 bases, with 16 bases between. CDR3 region: CASTPNLVREQYF. DNA for the CDR3: TGTGCCAGCACCCCAAACCTAGTCCGCGAGCAGTACTTC.

The chain carries TRBV19 and TRBJ2-3, with D tentatively TRBD2 (5 bases). V was shortened by 5 bases and J by 5 bases, with 14 bases between the two germline ends. Germline V gene lookup returns CDR1 LNHDA and CDR2 SQIVND (reference sequence). The CDR3 spans 14 residues. CDR3 protein: CASSVDGKRDTQYF. CDR3 nucleotides: TGTGCCAGTAGTGTCGACGGGAAAAGAGATACGCAGTATTTT.

The chain has TRBV7-8 and TRBJ1-6; D is perhaps TRBD1 (6 bases). The CDR3 totals 16 residues. Trimming removed 5 bases at V and 13 bases at J, with 24 bases between. Germline V gene data show CDR1 as SGHVS and CDR2 as FQNEAQ. The CDR3 spells CASSKGPGQISIPLHF. The CDR3 DNA is TGTGCCAGCAGCAAAGGCCCCGGACAGATATCAATTCCCCTCCACTTT.

The rearrangement uses TRBV7-9 and TRBJ1-2; 11 bases map to TRBD1. In germline, CDR1 is SEHNR, CDR2 FQNEAQ (reference sequence). After removal of 5 bases from V and 7 bases from J, the junction contained 6 bases not matched to a gene. This CDR3 contains 14 residues. The CDR3 sequence: CASSRTGGSFGYTF. The CDR3 region has the DNA TGTGCCAGCAGCCGGACAGGGGGCTCATTTGGCTACACCTTC.

The chain recombines TRBV5-1 with TRBJ2-3; 10 positions match TRBD2. This CDR3 region has 20 residues. J lost 0 bases, V lost 6 bases, and 19 bases had no gene match. The germline V gene has CDR1 SGHRS and CDR2 YFSETQ. The CDR3 DNA sequence: TGCGCCAGCAAGGTCCTTCGGGGGACTAGCGATTTATCCAGCACAGATACGCAGTATTTT. This encodes CASKVLRGTSDLSSTDTQYF.

Notes on this clone: The same CDR3 can be traced to other DNA sequences in this sample. The genes are TRBV6-2 or TRBV6-3 and TRBJ1-2, with 9 bases identical to TRBD1. Germline values: CDR1 MNHEY, CDR2 SVGEGT. J lost 5 bases, V lost 6 bases, and 4 bases had no gene match. The CDR3 is 13 residues long. CDR3 sequence reads: CASSRDRDYGYTF. For the CDR3, the DNA is TGTGCCAGCAGCCGGGACAGGGATTATGGCTACACCTTC.

V gene TRBV11-2 combines with J gene TRBJ2-7; possible D gene TRBD2, 5 bases. V lost 6 bases, J lost 2 bases, and 17 bases lay in between. The CDR3 totals 15 residues. CDR1 SGHAT and CDR2 FQNNGV come from the germline V gene. The DNA for the CDR3 is TGTGCCAGCAGTGGATTAGTGGGAGCGGCCTACGAGCAGTACTTC. It is translated as CASSGLVGAAYEQYF.

The chain combines TRBV11-2 with TRBJ1-3; 9 bases match TRBD1. Germline CDR1 is SGHAT and CDR2 is FQNNGV. This CDR3 comprises 17 residues. The junction had 11 bases not matched to a gene; V was cut back by 5 bases and J by 3 bases. CDR3 sequence: CASSERTGVNLGNTIYF. For the CDR3, the DNA is TGTGCCAGCAGCGAAAGGACAGGGGTAAATCTTGGAAACACCATATATTTT.

The chain is built from TRBV28 and TRBJ1-2; no clear D. Deletions cut 3 bases from V and 1 base from J, with 6 bases between. Germline CDR1 is MDHEN and CDR2 is SYDVKM. The CDR3 consists of 13 residues. Here the CDR3 reads CASSFTDNYGYTF. The CDR3 DNA reads as TGTGCCAGCAGTTTCACAGATAACTATGGCTACACCTTC.

The rearrangement uses TRBV25-1 and TRBJ2-7; 9 bases agree with TRBD1. V shed 5 bases, J shed 2 bases, and the junction held 4 bases outside the gene matches. This CDR3 has 14 residues. In germline, CDR1 is MGHDK, CDR2 SYGVNS. DNA for the CDR3: TGTGCCAGCAGTCCGGGACAGGGCCCCTACGAGCAGTACTTC. Its protein is CASSPGQGPYEQYF.

The chain couples TRBV28 to TRBJ2-1, with 10 bases aligning to TRBD1. The CDR3 runs to 12 residues. After removal of 11 bases from V and 6 bases from J, the junction contained 4 bases not matched to a gene. Germline assignment: CDR1 MDHEN and CDR2 SYDVKM. The chain's CDR3 is CAGGDRGNEQFF. In DNA form, the CDR3 reads TGTGCCGGCGGGGACAGGGGCAATGAGCAGTTCTTC.

The gene calls are TRBV7-2 and TRBJ2-1, with D uncertain. This CDR3 contains 14 residues. The germline V gene has CDR1 SGHTA and CDR2 FQGNSA. Trimming took off 4 bases at V and 4 bases at J, with 11 bases between the two ends. CDR3 amino acids: CASSSASVYNEQFF. For the CDR3, the DNA is TGTGCCAGCAGCTCCGCGAGTGTATACAATGAGCAGTTCTTC.

The J gene is TRBJ1-5, the V gene TRBV21-1. TRBV21-1 is classified as a pseudogene. The CDR3 is 17 residues long. The CDR3 here is CASSKVGRTVSNQPQHF. The CDR3 DNA follows: TGTGCCAGCAGCAAAGTAGGACGGACCGTAAGCAATCAGCCCCAGCATTTT.

V usage is TRBV9 and J usage is TRBJ2-5; D perhaps matches TRBD1 (5 bases). Germline lookup yields CDR1 SGDLS and CDR2 YYNGEE. V lost 4 bases to trimming and J lost 1 base, with 11 bases between them. The CDR3 covers 14 residues. CDR3 loop: CASSSQTAQETQYF. The CDR3 DNA sequence: TGTGCCAGCAGCTCCCAGACAGCCCAAGAGACCCAGTACTTC.

The V call is TRBV6-5, the J call TRBJ2-1, with 8 nucleotides matching TRBD2. The CDR3 consists of 16 residues. Per the germline V gene, CDR1 is MNHEY and CDR2 is SVGAGI. Trimming removed 0 bases from V and 5 bases from J; junction bases left unmatched: 6. CDR3 sequence reads: CASSYSGGGLDNEQFF. The CDR3 DNA sequence: TGTGCCAGCAGTTACTCAGGCGGGGGGCTCGACAATGAGCAGTTCTTC.